Listed here is a single T cell receptor (beta chain). Its antigen is unidentified. This sample stems from a study of cytomegalovirus exposure and HLA in healthy donors. Study-wide findings and caveats: Presence/absence results assume similar sequencing depth per donor, which may not hold. Confirmation was obtained in vitro that a few CMV-associated chains are specific for CMV antigens.

In the PCR, 60 Vbeta and 13 Jbeta primers were used. Authors' data handling: In a later analysis, of 70 million to 85 million unique beta chains, about 12 million appeared in at least two donors. The table came from immunoSEQ multiplex PCR; TCRdb's copy has only in-frame clones and leaves some out. D and trimming were read from the DNA, whereas the V and J calls and clone size are those reported in that table. The table has fewer than 200,000 clones, 65% to 80% seen once. This TCR derives from a woman aged 40 to 55 in good health and CMV-seronegative. Sequenced sample: PBMCs.

CDR3 nucleotide sequence: TGTGCCAGCAGCCAAGATGGGGCATCAATGGAGGAGACCCAGTACTTC. Encoded protein: CASSQDGASMEETQYF. The chain carries TRBV4-2 and TRBJ2-5; tentative D call: TRBD1 (5 bases). The CDR3 runs 16 residues. Germline values: CDR1 LGHNA, CDR2 YNFKEQ. Trimming removed 0 bases at V and 5 bases at J, with 16 bases between.